Listed below are T cell receptor beta chains from one sample, sequenced in a study of blood T cells in healthy people across ages. TCRdb reprocessed the 5' RACE reads via MiXCR and lists one record per CDR3 protein. This table holds approximately 810,000 distinct CDR3 sequences, more than 25% found once. The sample consisted of blood. These receptors all come from a woman older than 75 in good health. The CDR3 runs from the conserved cysteine through the conserved F or W. The D gene is left open where the match is weak. Clone size, where shown, is once, few, many, or a class for clones that have expanded.

v_gene,j_gene,abundance,d_gene,CDR3aa,CDR3nt
TRBV20-1,TRBJ1-5,.,.,CSATMGDGNQPQHF,TGCAGTGCTACGATGGGGGACGGCAATCAGCCCCAGCATTTT
TRBV6-5,TRBJ2-3,.,TRBD2,CASSLSGVQDTQYF,TGTGCCAGCAGCCTAAGCGGGGTCCAAGATACGCAGTATTTT
TRBV7-2,TRBJ2-5,many,.,CASTKVARETQYF,TGTGCCAGCACAAAAGTGGCGCGGGAGACCCAGTACTTC
TRBV3-1,TRBJ1-2,many,.,CASSQDRWGQKGYTF,TGTGCCAGCAGCCAAGATCGATGGGGACAAAAGGGCTACACCTTC
TRBV2,TRBJ2-1,many,.,CASSELDTYNEQFF,TGTGCCAGCAGTGAACTGGACACCTACAATGAGCAGTTCTTC
TRBV4-3,TRBJ2-5,many,.,CASSHWFGSQETQYF,TGCGCCAGCAGCCATTGGTTTGGCAGCCAAGAGACCCAGTACTTC
TRBV7-9,TRBJ1-2,many,TRBD1,CASRTGDGYTF,TGTGCCAGCAGAACAGGGGATGGCTACACCTTC
TRBV30,TRBJ2-7,many,TRBD1,CAWSTGTGRAYEQYF,TGTGCCTGGAGCACCGGGACAGGGCGCGCCTACGAGCAGTACTTC
TRBV5-1,TRBJ2-1,.,.,CASSLSSSRNSYNEQFF,TGCGCCAGCAGCTTGAGTTCATCTAGGAACTCCTACAATGAGCAGTTCTTC
TRBV20-1,TRBJ2-7,many,.,CSPDGTYEQYF,TGCAGTCCGGACGGGACCTACGAGCAGTACTTC
TRBV7-2,TRBJ2-7,many,.,CASSSTVGGGVEQYF,TGTGCCAGCAGCTCTACCGTAGGAGGGGGCGTCGAGCAGTACTTC
TRBV7-9,TRBJ2-7,.,TRBD1,CASSKDRPGEQYF,TGTGCCAGCAGCAAGGACAGGCCGGGCGAGCAGTACTTC
TRBV10-3,TRBJ2-3,.,.,CAISEPSWGTDTQYF,TGTGCCATCAGTGAACCTAGCTGGGGCACAGATACGCAGTATTTT
TRBV14,TRBJ2-1,many,TRBD2,CASSQEVQRGYYNEQFF,TGTGCCAGCAGCCAAGAGGTACAGCGGGGTTATTACAATGAGCAGTTCTTC
TRBV2,TRBJ1-1,.,.,CASIGGGGDTEAFF,TGTGCCAGCATAGGGGGAGGAGGGGACACTGAAGCTTTCTTT
TRBV4-3,TRBJ2-2,few,.,CASSQDLVRRDTGELFF,TGCGCCAGCAGCCAAGACCTCGTCAGGAGGGACACCGGGGAGCTGTTTTTT
TRBV11-2,TRBJ2-5,many,.,CASSLERSLPGSQYF,TGTGCCAGCAGCTTAGAGCGTTCCCTCCCGGGGTCACAGTACTTC
TRBV6-2/TRBV6-3,TRBJ2-7,many,.,CASSSQWTFPGYF,TGTGCCAGCAGTTCCCAATGGACGTTCCCCGGGTACTTC
TRBV7-2,TRBJ1-1,few,.,CASRWGDTEAFF,TGTGCCAGCAGATGGGGAGACACTGAAGCTTTCTTT
TRBV10-3,TRBJ2-3,.,.,CAINQERTDTQYF,TGTGCCATCAATCAGGAGAGAACAGATACGCAGTATTTT
TRBV4-3,TRBJ1-2,.,.,CASSRTVRGLHGYTF,TGCGCCAGCAGCCGAACGGTCAGGGGCCTCCATGGCTACACCTTC
TRBV7-2,TRBJ2-5,few,.,CTSSLAGRRETQYF,TGTACCAGCAGCTTAGCTGGGCGGCGAGAGACCCAGTACTTC
TRBV28,TRBJ2-5,many,TRBD2,CASSPGTSGGAPETQYF,TGTGCCAGCAGTCCCGGGACTAGCGGGGGGGCCCCCGAGACCCAGTACTTC
TRBV7-6,TRBJ2-1,many,TRBD2,CASSTLAGGSYNEQFF,TGTGCCAGCAGCACCTTAGCGGGGGGCTCCTACAATGAGCAGTTCTTC
TRBV27,TRBJ1-5,.,.,CASRNRLTDNQPQHF,TGTGCCAGCAGGAACAGGCTAACTGACAATCAGCCCCAGCATTTT
TRBV18,TRBJ2-5,many,.,CASSPPTLETQYF,TGTGCCAGCTCACCACCGACTCTCGAGACCCAGTACTTC
TRBV7-2,TRBJ2-3,many,.,CASSPRVGDTQYF,TGTGCCAGCAGCCCCAGGGTAGGGGATACGCAGTATTTT